The sequence of this TCR beta chain was determined in a study of identical twins. The germline V gene encodes CDR1 DFQATT and CDR2 SNEGSKA (reference sequence). V lost 3 bases, J lost 11 bases, and 6 bases stayed unmatched. The CDR3 contains 11 residues. This clonotype was observed a handful of times. TCRdb re-derived calls from the 5' RACE reads in MiXCR, one entry per CDR3 protein. The table shows 350,000 to 600,000 distinct CDR3 sequences, with about 14% occurring only once. The same data also contributed to another study, on yellow fever vaccine responses in identical twins.

Sequencing was carried out using CD4+ T cells sorted from blood. V usage is TRBV20-1 and J usage is TRBJ1-1; 7 bases fit TRBD1. This TCR derives from a woman aged 18-30 years in good health. Written as DNA, the CDR3 is TGCAGTGCTAGTGGTGGCAGGGGGGCTTTCTTT. It is translated as CSASGGRGAFF.